What follows are 31 T cell receptor beta chains derived from one specimen sequenced in a study of blood T cell repertoires in COVID-19. Clones were sequenced by immunoSEQ multiplex PCR, and TCRdb holds only the in-frame ones, with some missing. The data show 200,000 to 300,000 clones, 86% seen once. Sequencing was performed on peripheral blood. Receptors originate from a woman aged 30 to 39 who had recovered from COVID-19.

This clone was detected once. The rearrangement links TRBV9 to TRBJ2-2; no clear D. CDR1 and CDR2 (germline): SGDLS, YYNGEE. This CDR3 is built from 13 residues. Between the trimmed V and J ends, which lost 0 bases and 6 bases, there was a span of 6 bases. The CDR3 DNA reads as TGTGCCAGCAGCGTAGACTTAGCCGGGGAGCTGTTTTTT. Protein: CASSVDLAGELFF.

J is TRBJ2-3 and V is TRBV14; weak D call: TRBD2 (6 bases). This CDR3 has 16 amino acids. Germline CDR1 and CDR2: SGHDN and FVKESK. The V end lost 3 bases, the J end lost 11 bases, and 24 bases lay between the germline ends. The CDR3 spells CASSQGGLLVKSQQYF. CDR3 DNA sequence: TGTGCCAGCAGCCAGGGGGGACTCCTCGTTAAATCCCAGCAGTATTTT. The whole variable domain, filled in from reference TRBV14 and TRBJ2-3, reads EAGVTQFPSHSVIEKGQTVTLRCDPISGHDNLYWYRRVMGKEIKFLLHFVKESKQDESGMPNNRFLAERTGGTYSTLKVQPAELEDSGVYFCASSQGGLLVKSQQYFGPGTRLTVL.

CDR3 residues: CASSEAMGQHQPQHF. CDR3 sequence (DNA): TGTGCCAGCAGTGAAGCGATGGGGCAGCATCAGCCCCAGCATTTT. V is TRBV6-1 and J is TRBJ1-5; possibly TRBD1 for D (5 bases). This CDR3 contains 15 residues. V gave up 0 bases and J gave up 5 bases, with 11 bases separating them. CDR1 is MNHNS, CDR2 SASEGT, per germline.

In this sample, this clone turned up once. V usage is TRBV6-2 or TRBV6-3 and J usage is TRBJ1-2; D is uncertain. Germline CDR1 is MNHEY and CDR2 is SVGEGT. V lost 7 bases and J 8 bases, leaving 17 bases between the germline ends. CDR3 length: 13 residues. The CDR3 DNA sequence: TGTGCCAGCACCCCTCAGGCCCTGGTGGGCTACACCTTC. Its translation is CASTPQALVGYTF.

This clone has only one observation. The genes are TRBV5-4 and TRBJ2-7; D may be TRBD2 (6 bases). This CDR3 spans 16 amino acids. V was cut by 0 bases and J by 2 bases, with 15 bases left in between. Germline CDR1 and CDR2: SGHNT and YYREEE (reference sequence). DNA for the CDR3: TGTGCCAGCAGCTTGGGGCCTGCGGGGCCGCCCTACGAGCAGTACTTC. This codes for CASSLGPAGPPYEQYF. The full variable domain, rest sourced from reference TRBV5-4 and TRBJ2-7, is ETGVTQSPTHLIKTRGQQVTLRCSSQSGHNTVSWYQQALGQGPQFIFQYYREEENGRGNFPPRFSGLQFPNYSSELNVNALELDDSALYLCASSLGPAGPPYEQYFGPGTRLTVT.

This clone was counted a few times. This rearrangement joins TRBV9 to TRBJ2-3; 7 nucleotides match TRBD2. The CDR3 has 14 residues. Per germline, CDR1 SGDLS and CDR2 YYNGEE. J was trimmed by 6 bases and V by 0 bases; bases with no gene match: 4. The CDR3 DNA follows: TGTGCCAGCAGCGTAGAGGGGCGGGGGGATACGCAGTATTTT. Translated: CASSVEGRGDTQYF.

The chain couples TRBV7-2 to TRBJ2-3, with TRBD2 as a possible D gene (5 bases). Germline V gives CDR1 SGHTA, CDR2 FQGNSA. With 6 bases removed from V and 10 bases from J, the gap between germline ends came to 20 bases. CDR3 size: 14 residues. CDR3 nucleotide sequence: TGTGCCAGCAGTCAGGACTTTGGGAGTAGGTCGCAGTATTTT. Its translation: CASSQDFGSRSQYF.

The V call is TRBV19, the J call TRBJ2-7, with 12 bases fitting TRBD1. V lost 5 bases to trimming and J lost 9 bases; unmatched junction nucleotides: 5. Germline lookup yields CDR1 LNHDA and CDR2 SQIVND (reference sequence). This CDR3 spans 13 amino acids. CDR3 amino acids: CASSQGQGAAQYF. CDR3 DNA sequence: TGTGCCAGTAGTCAGGGACAGGGGGCCGCGCAGTACTTC.

This chain joins TRBV7-2 and TRBJ1-2; perhaps TRBD1 as D (5 bases). Trimming pared 4 bases from V and 8 bases from J, leaving 17 bases between. The CDR3 is 14 residues long. From germline, CDR1 is SGHTA and CDR2 FQGNSA. The CDR3 sequence is CASSSSRGGSGYTF. CDR3 bases: TGTGCCAGCAGCTCTTCTAGGGGAGGGAGCGGCTACACCTTC.

J is TRBJ1-2 and V is TRBV6-5; 9 bases map to TRBD1. Germline CDR1 is MNHEY and CDR2 is SVGAGI. The CDR3 spans 15 residues. Trimming at V came to 10 bases and at J to 2 bases, leaving 11 bases not matched to a gene. This CDR3 is CATGGQGQTNYGYTF. CDR3 in DNA: TGTGCCACCGGGGGACAGGGACAAACCAACTATGGCTACACCTTC.

The chain employs TRBV18 and TRBJ1-4; the D is unclear. From germline, CDR1 is KGHSH and CDR2 LQKENI. This CDR3 is 14 amino acids long. The V and J ends lost 3 bases and 2 bases respectively, with 7 bases between them. The CDR3 nucleotides are TGTGCCAGCTCACCGGCGGGGACTAATGAAAAACTGTTTTTT. Protein product: CASSPAGTNEKLFF.

The chain recombines TRBV6-6 with TRBJ1-2; 11 bases fit TRBD1. The CDR3 covers 15 residues. Germline V gene data show CDR1 as MNHNY and CDR2 as SVGAGI (reference sequence). The V gene end was trimmed by 2 bases and the J gene end by 6 bases; junction bases not matched to a gene: 5. The CDR3, as DNA: TGTGCCAGCAGTTACCTCCGGGACAGGGGGGATGGCTACACCTTC. Translating gives CASSYLRDRGDGYTF.

This rearrangement joins TRBV18 to TRBJ2-4; 9 bases are a match to TRBD1. Trimming removed 1 base from V and 1 base from J; junction bases left unmatched: 2. The CDR3 loop spans 16 amino acids. CDR1 and CDR2 (germline): KGHSH, LQKENI. In DNA form, the CDR3 reads TGTGCCAGCTCACCACTACAGGGGGCGGCCAAAAACATTCAGTACTTC. Its protein product is CASSPLQGAAKNIQYF. Full variable domain (missing parts from reference TRBV18 and TRBJ2-4): NAGVMQNPRHLVRRRGQEARLRCSPMKGHSHVYWYRQLPEEGLKFMVYLQKENIIDESGMPKERFSAEFPKEGPSILRIQQVVRGDSAAYFCASSPLQGAAKNIQYFGAGTRLSVL.

The genes are TRBV12-5 and TRBJ2-1; 8 nucleotides line up with TRBD2. Looked up from germline, CDR1 is LGHNT and CDR2 is FRNRAP. Trimming removed 2 bases from V and 8 bases from J; junction bases left unmatched: 14. The CDR3 length is 17 residues. CDR3 DNA: TGTGCTAGTGGTTTGCCACCGGGACTAGTAGGGACCGATGAGCAGTTCTTC. Protein sequence: CASGLPPGLVGTDEQFF.

This rearrangement joins TRBV12-3 or TRBV12-4 to TRBJ1-2; weak D call: TRBD1 (5 bases). This CDR3 is built from 13 residues. V lost 4 bases to trimming and J lost 2 bases, with 8 bases between them. CDR3 nucleotide sequence: TGTGCCAGCAGTTATAGGACAAACTATGGCTACACCTTC. This gives the protein CASSYRTNYGYTF.

The rearrangement uses TRBV10-3 and TRBJ2-3; maybe TRBD2 (6 bases). The germline CDR1 and CDR2 sequences are ENHRY and SYGVKD. The CDR3 covers 15 residues. Trimming shortened V by 7 bases and J by 1 base, and 15 bases separated the two germline ends. CDR3 nucleotide sequence: TGTGCCATCAAGAGGTCCGGGACTGGCACAGATACGCAGTATTTT. Residues: CAIKRSGTGTDTQYF.

The gene calls are TRBV9 and TRBJ1-2, with 9 bases that match TRBD1. The V gene end was trimmed by 4 bases and the J gene end by 8 bases; junction bases not matched to a gene: 12. CDR1 and CDR2 (germline): SGDLS, YYNGEE. CDR3 length: 15 residues. The CDR3 DNA reads TGTGCCAGCAGCCCCACCGGGACAGGGTTCGTCGGCTACACCTTC. This gives the protein CASSPTGTGFVGYTF.

This rearrangement joins TRBV7-2 to TRBJ2-3; 12 positions match TRBD1. J was trimmed by 2 bases and V by 7 bases; bases with no gene match: 10. This CDR3 is 17 amino acids long. Per germline, CDR1 SGHTA and CDR2 FQGNSA. For the CDR3, the DNA is TGTGCCAGCACCCCCCCGGGACAGGGGGCCCCCACAGATACGCAGTATTTT. Amino acid sequence: CASTPPGQGAPTDTQYF.

This rearrangement joins TRBV5-4 to TRBJ2-1; D might be TRBD1 (6 bases). V lost 0 bases to trimming and J lost 8 bases, with 12 bases between them. Germline values: CDR1 SGHNT, CDR2 YYREEE (reference sequence). CDR3 length: 14 residues. This CDR3 reads CASSLATGWHEQFF. The CDR3 coding sequence is TGTGCCAGCAGCTTGGCCACAGGGTGGCATGAGCAGTTCTTC.

The chain joins TRBV9 to TRBJ2-3, with 12 bases aligning to TRBD2. CDR1 SGDLS and CDR2 YYNGEE come from the germline V gene. The CDR3 consists of 19 residues. V lost 0 bases and J lost 0; bases outside the gene matches: 8. Here the CDR3 DNA reads TGTGCCAGCAGCGTAGGACCCACTAGCGGGGGGCGTAGCACAGATACGCAGTATTTT. Protein product: CASSVGPTSGGRSTDTQYF.

This chain joins TRBV11-1 and TRBJ2-3; D unclear. Looked up from germline, CDR1 is SGHAT and CDR2 is FQDESV (reference sequence). This CDR3 has 15 amino acids. Trimming left V 5 bases short and J 0 bases short, with 12 bases between. The CDR3 region is CASSHALKSTDTQYF. Here the CDR3 DNA reads TGTGCCAGCAGCCACGCGCTTAAGAGCACAGATACGCAGTATTTT.

V and J are TRBV7-9 and TRBJ2-1; 10 nucleotides align to TRBD2. Germline V CDR1 and CDR2: SEHNR, FQNEAQ (reference sequence). The CDR3 spans 17 residues. Trimming removed 5 bases from V and 13 bases from J; junction bases left unmatched: 20. Here the CDR3 DNA reads TGTGCCAGCAGCCCGGGGGTTAGCGGGGGGTTACACCCTGGACAGTTCTTC. Its translation is CASSPGVSGGLHPGQFF.

The V and J genes are TRBV5-1 and TRBJ1-2, with 10 bases identical to TRBD1. This CDR3 comprises 15 residues. Trimming took 0 bases from V and 5 from J; bases not matched to a gene: 4. Per germline, CDR1 SGHRS and CDR2 YFSETQ. The DNA for the CDR3 is TGCGCCAGCAGCTTGGACGGGACAGGGGTTTATGGCTACACCTTC. This encodes CASSLDGTGVYGYTF.

The chain's CDR3 is CASSQDSSGGSEFF. The CDR3 nucleotides are TGCGCCAGCAGCCAAGATAGCAGCGGGGGGTCCGAGTTCTTC. The rearrangement uses TRBV4-1 and TRBJ2-1; 9 bases fit TRBD2. V shed 0 bases and J 14 bases; nucleotides not matched to a gene: 8. The CDR3 length is 14 residues. Germline V gene lookup returns CDR1 MGHRA and CDR2 YSYEKL.

V usage is TRBV3-1 (or the pseudogene TRBV3-2) and J usage is TRBJ2-7; TRBD2 agrees at 10 bases. V was pared by 4 bases and J by 3 bases, with 9 bases of the junction left unmatched. Germline CDR1 and CDR2: LGHDT and YNNKEL (reference sequence). The CDR3 spans 16 residues. The CDR3 spells CASSPGLAGVFYEQYF. The CDR3 DNA sequence: TGTGCCAGCAGCCCGGGGCTAGCGGGGGTTTTCTACGAGCAGTACTTC.

The chain employs TRBV28 and TRBJ2-1; a possible D gene is TRBD2 (5 bases). Trimming shortened V by 6 bases and J by 9 bases, and 18 bases separated the two germline ends. There are 14 residues in the CDR3. The germline CDR1 and CDR2 sequences are MDHEN and SYDVKM. CDR3 sequence: CASSSLGLPGEQFF. The CDR3 DNA reads TGTGCCAGCAGCTCCCTAGGACTCCCCGGTGAGCAGTTCTTC.

The chain links TRBV11-3 to TRBJ2-7; tentative D call: TRBD1 (5 bases). Germline V CDR1 and CDR2: SGHNT, YENEEA. The CDR3 is 14 amino acids. The V end was cut by 3 bases, the J end by 6 bases, with 15 bases between. This CDR3 is CASSLGQGSSEQYF. The DNA for the CDR3 is TGTGCCAGCAGCTTGGGGCAGGGATCAAGCGAGCAGTACTTC.

The CDR3 protein is CASSPRGGGNYGYTF. CDR3 DNA sequence: TGTGCCAGCAGCCCCCGAGGGGGCGGCAACTATGGCTACACCTTC. The rearrangement joins TRBV6-4 to TRBJ1-2; 7 positions match TRBD1. The germline CDR1 and CDR2 sequences are MRHNA and SNTAGT. The V segment lost 6 bases and the J segment 2 bases; nucleotides outside the gene matches: 9. The CDR3 runs to 15 residues.

The V and J genes are TRBV2 and TRBJ2-4; 9 bases line up with TRBD1. With V trimmed by 6 bases and J by 1 base, 7 bases remained unmatched. There are 16 residues in the CDR3. Germline assignment: CDR1 SNHLY and CDR2 FYNNEI. CDR3 loop: CASSPDRGRAKNIQYF. The CDR3 DNA reads TGTGCCAGCAGCCCGGACAGGGGACGCGCCAAAAACATTCAGTACTTC.

The genes are TRBV7-9 and TRBJ1-4; no clear D. Germline V lookup: CDR1 SEHNR, CDR2 FQNEAQ (reference sequence). The germline V and J ends were trimmed by 1 base and 9 bases, with 12 bases remaining between them. The CDR3 length is 14 residues. The CDR3 coding sequence is TGTGCCAGCAGCTTAGACGGGGATCTGAAAAAACTGTTTTTT. The encoded protein is CASSLDGDLKKLFF.

V gene TRBV19 combines with J gene TRBJ1-6; 8 bases are a match to TRBD1. The CDR3 length is 14 residues. The V and J ends lost 5 bases and 7 bases, in that order; junction bases with no gene match: 4. CDR1 is LNHDA and CDR2 is SQIVND in the germline V gene (reference sequence). In DNA, the CDR3 is TGTGCCAGTAGTGGGGGACAGGTGAATTCACCCCTCCACTTT. This encodes CASSGGQVNSPLHF.